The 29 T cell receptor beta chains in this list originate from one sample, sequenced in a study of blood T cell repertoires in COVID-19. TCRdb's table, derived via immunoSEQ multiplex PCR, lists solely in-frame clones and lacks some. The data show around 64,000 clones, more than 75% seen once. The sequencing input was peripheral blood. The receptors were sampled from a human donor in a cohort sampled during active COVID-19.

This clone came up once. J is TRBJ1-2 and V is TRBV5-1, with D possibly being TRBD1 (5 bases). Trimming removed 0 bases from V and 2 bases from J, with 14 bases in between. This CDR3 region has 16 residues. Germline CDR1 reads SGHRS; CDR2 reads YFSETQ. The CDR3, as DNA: TGCGCCAGCAGCTTGGCCCCCAGGGTAACCAACTATGGCTACACCTTC. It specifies CASSLAPRVTNYGYTF.

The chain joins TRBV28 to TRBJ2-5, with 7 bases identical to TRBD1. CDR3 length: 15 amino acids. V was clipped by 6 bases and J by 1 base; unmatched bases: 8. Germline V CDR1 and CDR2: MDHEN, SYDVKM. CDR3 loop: CASSGQVKGQETQYF. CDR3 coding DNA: TGTGCCAGCAGCGGACAGGTGAAGGGCCAAGAGACCCAGTACTTC.

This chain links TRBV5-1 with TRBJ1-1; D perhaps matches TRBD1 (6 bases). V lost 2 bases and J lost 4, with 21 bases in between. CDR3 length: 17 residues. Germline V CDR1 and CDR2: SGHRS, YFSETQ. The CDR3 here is CASSFEMLRGPVTEAFF. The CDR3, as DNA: TGCGCCAGCAGCTTCGAGATGTTGCGGGGGCCGGTCACTGAAGCTTTCTTT.

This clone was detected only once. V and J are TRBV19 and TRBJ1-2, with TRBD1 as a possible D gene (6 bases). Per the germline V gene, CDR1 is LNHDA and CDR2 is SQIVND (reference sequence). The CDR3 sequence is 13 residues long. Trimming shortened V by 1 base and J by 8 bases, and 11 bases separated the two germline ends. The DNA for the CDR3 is TGTGCCAGTAGTATAGGCCACAGGGCCGGCTACACCTTC. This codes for CASSIGHRAGYTF.

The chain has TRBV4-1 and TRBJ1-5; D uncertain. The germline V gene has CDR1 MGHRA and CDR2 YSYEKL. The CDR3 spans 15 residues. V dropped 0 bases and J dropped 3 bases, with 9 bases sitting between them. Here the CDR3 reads CASSQDNGNNQPQHF. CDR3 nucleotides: TGCGCCAGCAGCCAAGATAACGGGAACAATCAGCCCCAGCATTTT.

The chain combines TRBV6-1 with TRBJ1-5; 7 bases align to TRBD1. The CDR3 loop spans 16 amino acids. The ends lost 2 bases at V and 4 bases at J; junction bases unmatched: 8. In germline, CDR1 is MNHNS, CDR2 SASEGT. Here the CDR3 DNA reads TGTGCCAGCAGTGAACGGGACAGCTCCCCAAATCAGCCCCAGCATTTT. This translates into CASSERDSSPNQPQHF.

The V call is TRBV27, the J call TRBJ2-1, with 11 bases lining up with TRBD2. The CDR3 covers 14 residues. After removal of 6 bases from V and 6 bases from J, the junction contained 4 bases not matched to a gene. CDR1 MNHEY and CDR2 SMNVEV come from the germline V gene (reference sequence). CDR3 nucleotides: TGTGCCAGCAGACCCGGGACTAGCGGCAATGAGCAGTTCTTC. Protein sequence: CASRPGTSGNEQFF.

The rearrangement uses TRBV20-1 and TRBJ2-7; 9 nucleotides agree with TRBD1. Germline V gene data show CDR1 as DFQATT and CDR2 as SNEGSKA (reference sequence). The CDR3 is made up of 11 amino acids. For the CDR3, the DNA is TGCAGCGGACAGGGGATGAACGAGCAGTACTTC. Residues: CSGQGMNEQYF.

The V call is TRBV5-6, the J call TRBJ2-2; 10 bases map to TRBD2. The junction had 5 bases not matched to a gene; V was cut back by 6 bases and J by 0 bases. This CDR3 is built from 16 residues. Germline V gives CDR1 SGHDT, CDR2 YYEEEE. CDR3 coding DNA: TGTGCCAGCATCTCCGGACTAGCGGCGAACACCGGGGAGCTGTTTTTT. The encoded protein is CASISGLAANTGELFF.

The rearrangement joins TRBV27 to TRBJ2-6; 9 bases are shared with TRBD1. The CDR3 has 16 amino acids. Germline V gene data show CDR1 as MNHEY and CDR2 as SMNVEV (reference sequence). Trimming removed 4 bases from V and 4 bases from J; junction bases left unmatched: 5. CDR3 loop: CASSSGTGYGANVLTF. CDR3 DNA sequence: TGTGCCAGCAGTTCAGGGACAGGGTACGGGGCCAACGTCCTGACTTTC.

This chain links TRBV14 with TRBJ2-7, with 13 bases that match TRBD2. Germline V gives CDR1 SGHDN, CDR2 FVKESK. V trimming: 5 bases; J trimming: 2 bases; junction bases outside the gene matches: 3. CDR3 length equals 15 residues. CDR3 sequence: CASSFGLAGAYEQYF. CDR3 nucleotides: TGTGCCAGCAGCTTCGGACTAGCGGGAGCCTACGAGCAGTACTTC.

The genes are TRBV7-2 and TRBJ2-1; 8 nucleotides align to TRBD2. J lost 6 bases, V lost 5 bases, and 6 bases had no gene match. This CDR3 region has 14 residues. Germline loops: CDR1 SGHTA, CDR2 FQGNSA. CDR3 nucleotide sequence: TGTGCCAGCAGCCCTCGGACTAGCCGCAATGAGCAGTTCTTC. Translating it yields CASSPRTSRNEQFF.

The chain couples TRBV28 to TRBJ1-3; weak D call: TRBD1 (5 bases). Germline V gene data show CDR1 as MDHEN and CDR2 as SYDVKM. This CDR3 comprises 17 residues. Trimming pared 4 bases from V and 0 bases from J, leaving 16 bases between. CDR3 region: CASSWGGSSHSGNTIYF. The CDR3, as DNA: TGTGCCAGCAGTTGGGGCGGATCCTCCCACTCTGGAAACACCATATATTTT.

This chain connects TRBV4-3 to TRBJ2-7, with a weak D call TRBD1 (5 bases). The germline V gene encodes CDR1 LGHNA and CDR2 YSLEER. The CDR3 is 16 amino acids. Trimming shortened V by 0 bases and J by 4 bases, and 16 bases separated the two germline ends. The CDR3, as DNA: TGCGCCAGCAGCCAAGATGCCAGGGCTTTTTCTTACGAGCAGTACTTC. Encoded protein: CASSQDARAFSYEQYF.

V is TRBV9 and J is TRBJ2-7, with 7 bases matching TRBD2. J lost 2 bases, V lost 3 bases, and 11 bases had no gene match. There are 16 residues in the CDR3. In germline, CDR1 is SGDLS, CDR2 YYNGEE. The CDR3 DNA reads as TGTGCCAGCAGCGGAGAGGGCGGGAGCCTCCCCTACGAGCAGTACTTC. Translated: CASSGEGGSLPYEQYF.

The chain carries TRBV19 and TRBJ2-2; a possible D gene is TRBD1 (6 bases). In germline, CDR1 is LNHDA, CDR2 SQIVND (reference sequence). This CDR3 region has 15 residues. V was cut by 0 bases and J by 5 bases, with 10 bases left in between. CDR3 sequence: CASSIEGGVTGELFF. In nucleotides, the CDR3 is TGTGCCAGTAGTATAGAAGGGGGTGTTACCGGGGAGCTGTTTTTT.

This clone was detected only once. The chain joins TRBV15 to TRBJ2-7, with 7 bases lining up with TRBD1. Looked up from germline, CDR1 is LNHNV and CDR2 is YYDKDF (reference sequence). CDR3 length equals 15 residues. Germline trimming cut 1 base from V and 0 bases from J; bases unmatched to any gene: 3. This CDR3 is CATSRAGQSSYEQYF. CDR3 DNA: TGTGCCACCAGCAGAGCGGGACAGAGCTCCTACGAGCAGTACTTC.

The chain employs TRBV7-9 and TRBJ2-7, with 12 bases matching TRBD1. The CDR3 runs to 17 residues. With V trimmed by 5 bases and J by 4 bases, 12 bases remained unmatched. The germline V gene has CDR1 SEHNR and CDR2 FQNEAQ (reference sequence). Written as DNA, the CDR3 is TGTGCCAGCAGCCAGATCCTCCTGGGACAGGGGGCGTACGAGCAGTACTTC. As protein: CASSQILLGQGAYEQYF.

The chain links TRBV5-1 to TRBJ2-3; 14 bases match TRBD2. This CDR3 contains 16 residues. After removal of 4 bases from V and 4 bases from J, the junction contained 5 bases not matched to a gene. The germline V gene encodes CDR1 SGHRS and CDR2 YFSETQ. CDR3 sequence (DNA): TGCGCCAGCAGCCCCGGGACTAGCGGGAGATCAGATACGCAGTATTTT. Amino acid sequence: CASSPGTSGRSDTQYF. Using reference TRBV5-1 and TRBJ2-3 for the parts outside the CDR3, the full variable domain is KAGVTQTPRYLIKTRGQQVTLSCSPISGHRSVSWYQQTPGQGLQFLFEYFSETQRNKGNFPGRFSGRQFSNSRSEMNVSTLELGDSALYLCASSPGTSGRSDTQYFGPGTRLTVL.

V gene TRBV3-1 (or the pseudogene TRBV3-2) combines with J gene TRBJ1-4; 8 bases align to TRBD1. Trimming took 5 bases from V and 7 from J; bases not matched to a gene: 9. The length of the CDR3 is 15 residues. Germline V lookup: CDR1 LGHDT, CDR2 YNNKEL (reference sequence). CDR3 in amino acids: CASSYRTGNGEKLFF. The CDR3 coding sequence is TGTGCCAGCAGCTACCGGACAGGGAACGGTGAAAAACTGTTTTTT.

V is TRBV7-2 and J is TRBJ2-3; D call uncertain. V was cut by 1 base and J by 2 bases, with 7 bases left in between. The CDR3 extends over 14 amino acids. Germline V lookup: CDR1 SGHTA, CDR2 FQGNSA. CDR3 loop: CASSLGVHTDTQYF. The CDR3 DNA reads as TGTGCCAGCAGCTTAGGAGTCCACACAGATACGCAGTATTTT.

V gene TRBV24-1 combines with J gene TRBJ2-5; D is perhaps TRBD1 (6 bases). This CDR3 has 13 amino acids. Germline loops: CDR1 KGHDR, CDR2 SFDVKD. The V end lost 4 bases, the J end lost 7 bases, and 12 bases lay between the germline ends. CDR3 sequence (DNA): TGTGCCACCAGTGAAACAGGGATGGGGACCCAGTACTTC. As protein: CATSETGMGTQYF.

The CDR3 loop is CASSLPPYEQYF. The CDR3 bases are TGTGCCAGCAGCCTACCTCCCTACGAGCAGTACTTC. V is TRBV28 and J is TRBJ2-7, with D hard to call. The CDR3 is made up of 12 amino acids. V dropped 6 bases and J dropped 2 bases, with 8 bases sitting between them. Germline CDR1 MDHEN, CDR2 SYDVKM.

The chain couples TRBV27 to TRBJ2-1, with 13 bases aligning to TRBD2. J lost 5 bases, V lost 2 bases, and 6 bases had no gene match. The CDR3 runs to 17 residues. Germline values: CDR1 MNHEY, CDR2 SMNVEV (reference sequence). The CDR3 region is CASSLLLTSGRDNEQFF. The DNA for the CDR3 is TGTGCCAGCAGTTTACTCCTCACTAGCGGGAGGGACAATGAGCAGTTCTTC.

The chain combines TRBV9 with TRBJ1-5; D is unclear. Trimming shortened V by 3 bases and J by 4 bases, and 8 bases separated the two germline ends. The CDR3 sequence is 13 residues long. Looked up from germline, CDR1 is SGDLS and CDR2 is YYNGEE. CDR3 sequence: CASSDGGNQPQHF. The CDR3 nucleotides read TGTGCCAGCAGCGACGGAGGGAATCAGCCCCAGCATTTT.

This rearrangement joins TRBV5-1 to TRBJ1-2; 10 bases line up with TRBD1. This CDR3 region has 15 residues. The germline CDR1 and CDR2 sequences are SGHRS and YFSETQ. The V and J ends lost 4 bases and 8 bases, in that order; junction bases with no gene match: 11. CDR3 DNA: TGCGCCAGCAGCCTGAAGGACAGGGGGGTTGGAGGCTACACCTTC. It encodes CASSLKDRGVGGYTF.

CDR3 bases: TGTGCCAGCAGCTCCGCGACAGGGGTCCACGAGCAGTACTTC. Its translation is CASSSATGVHEQYF. The chain carries TRBV6-2 or TRBV6-3 and TRBJ2-7; 8 bases map to TRBD1. This CDR3 region has 14 residues. V shed 6 bases and J 5 bases; nucleotides not matched to a gene: 9. Germline V gene lookup returns CDR1 MNHEY and CDR2 SVGEGT.

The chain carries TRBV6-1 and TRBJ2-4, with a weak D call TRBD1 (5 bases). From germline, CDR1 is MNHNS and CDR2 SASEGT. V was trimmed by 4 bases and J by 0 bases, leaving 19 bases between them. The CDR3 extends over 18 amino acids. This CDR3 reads CASSAKTETTVAKNIQYF. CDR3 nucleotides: TGTGCCAGCAGTGCTAAGACAGAGACCACCGTAGCCAAAAACATTCAGTACTTC.

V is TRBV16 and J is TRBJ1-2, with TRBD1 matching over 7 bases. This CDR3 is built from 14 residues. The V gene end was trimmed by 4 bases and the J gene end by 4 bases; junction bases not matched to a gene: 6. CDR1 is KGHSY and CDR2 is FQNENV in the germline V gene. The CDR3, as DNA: TGTGCCAGCAGCCCGAACCGGGACAGCTATGGCTACACCTTC. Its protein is CASSPNRDSYGYTF.